The 15 T cell receptor beta chains in this list originate from one sample, sequenced in a study of T cell responses to AZD1222 COVID-19 vaccine. Here immunoSEQ multiplex PCR was the method, and the copy in TCRdb shows in-frame clones only, minus some. The sample includes 140,000 to 150,000 clones, about 91% seen only once; the top ten take about 4%. The sequences come from peripheral blood, collected 28 days after the second AZD1222 dose. These receptors all come from an adult who received the AZD1222 COVID-19 vaccine.

The CDR3 DNA is TGTGCCAGCAGCACACCGGACAGGGTGAGCTATGGCTACACCTTC. It encodes CASSTPDRVSYGYTF. V is TRBV7-9 and J is TRBJ1-2, with 8 bases matching TRBD1. V was pared by 5 bases and J by 4 bases, with 9 bases of the junction left unmatched. This CDR3 spans 15 amino acids. CDR1 is SEHNR, CDR2 FQNEAQ, per germline (reference sequence). The full variable domain, in which reference TRBV7-9 and TRBJ1-2 provide the parts outside the CDR3, is DTGVSQNPRHKITKRGQNVTFRCDPISEHNRLYWYRQTLGQGPEFLTYFQNEAQLEKSRLLSDRFSAERPKGSFSTLEIQRTEQGDSAMYLCASSTPDRVSYGYTFGSGTRLTVV.

The chain couples TRBV5-1 to TRBJ2-3; 7 nucleotides align to TRBD2. The CDR3 totals 14 residues. Germline trimming cut 1 base from V and 6 bases from J; bases unmatched to any gene: 5. In germline, CDR1 is SGHRS, CDR2 YFSETQ. The DNA of the CDR3 is TGCGCCAGCAGCTTGTCGGGGGGAAGGGATACGCAGTATTTT. Translating it yields CASSLSGGRDTQYF.

J is TRBJ1-1 and V is TRBV19; weak D call: TRBD1 (6 bases). CDR3 size: 14 residues. Germline lookup yields CDR1 LNHDA and CDR2 SQIVND (reference sequence). The ends were cut back, 7 bases at V and 1 base at J, with 13 bases in the middle. CDR3 sequence: CASIGTPSNTEAFF. CDR3 DNA: TGTGCCAGTATAGGGACACCTTCGAACACTGAAGCTTTCTTT. Full variable domain (outside the CDR3, taken from reference TRBV19 and TRBJ1-1): DGGITQSPKYLFRKEGQNVTLSCEQNLNHDAMYWYRQDPGQGLRLIYYSQIVNDFQKGDIAEGYSVSREKKESFPLTVTSAQKNPTAFYLCASIGTPSNTEAFFGQGTRLTVV.

The chain links TRBV18 to TRBJ2-2; D gene unclear. Germline lookup yields CDR1 KGHSH and CDR2 LQKENI. The CDR3 length is 15 residues. Trimming removed 2 bases at V and 8 bases at J, with 15 bases between. CDR3 DNA: TGTGCCAGCTCACCATTACGAGGCTCGCGGGGGGAGCTGTTTTTT. It encodes CASSPLRGSRGELFF.

The chain combines TRBV27 with TRBJ2-1; 8 bases match TRBD1. The CDR3 runs to 15 residues. The V gene's germline CDR1 is MNHEY and CDR2 SMNVEV (reference sequence). V trimming: 6 bases; J trimming: 5 bases; junction bases outside the gene matches: 9. The CDR3 sequence is CASRDSGGHHNEQFF. CDR3 nucleotide sequence: TGTGCCAGCAGAGATTCAGGGGGCCACCACAATGAGCAGTTCTTC.

This clone was counted only a few times. V and J are TRBV19 and TRBJ2-3; D may be TRBD1 or TRBD2 (6 bases each). The CDR3 has 14 residues. With 5 bases removed from V and 2 bases from J, the gap between germline ends came to 11 bases. CDR1 and CDR2 from the germline V gene are LNHDA and SQIVND (reference sequence). CDR3: CASSEGGNTDTQYF. The DNA of the CDR3 is TGTGCCAGTAGTGAGGGGGGAAACACAGATACGCAGTATTTT.

The CDR3, as DNA: TGTGCCAGCTCATCACTAGCGGGGGGGCTTCTAGATACGCAGTATTTT. Translated, it gives CASSSLAGGLLDTQYF. The rearrangement links TRBV18 to TRBJ2-3; 13 bases map to TRBD2. Germline CDR1 KGHSH, CDR2 LQKENI. The V gene end was trimmed by 5 bases and the J gene end by 5 bases; junction bases not matched to a gene: 7. The CDR3 contains 16 residues.

A single count supports this clone. The V gene is TRBV9, the J gene TRBJ1-4; D call uncertain. The ends were cut back, 2 bases at V and 7 bases at J, with 15 bases in the middle. Germline-derived CDR1 and CDR2 are SGDLS and YYNGEE. The CDR3 is 15 residues long. CDR3 DNA: TGTGCCAGCAGCGTGGGCATTTCGGTCGTTGAAAAACTGTTTTTT. This translates into CASSVGISVVEKLFF.

This chain connects TRBV11-3 to TRBJ2-6; D unclear. The germline gives CDR1 SGHNT, CDR2 YENEEA. V was pared by 4 bases and J by 0 bases, with 16 bases between. The CDR3 is 18 amino acids. CDR3 sequence reads: CASSSLGSQSSGANVLTF. The CDR3 region has the DNA TGTGCCAGCAGCTCTCTAGGGTCACAGAGCTCTGGGGCCAACGTCCTGACTTTC.

V is TRBV30 and J is TRBJ2-7, with 12 positions matching TRBD2. This CDR3 spans 18 amino acids. V shed 0 bases and J 5 bases; nucleotides not matched to a gene: 14. The V gene's germline CDR1 is GTSNPN and CDR2 SVGIG (reference sequence). The CDR3 sequence: CAWSVVLAGGPGRHEQYF. The DNA of the CDR3 is TGTGCCTGGAGTGTTGTCCTAGCGGGAGGGCCGGGACGTCACGAGCAGTACTTC.

In its sample, this clone was seen a few times. The CDR3: CASSSGFPYEQYF. The DNA of the CDR3 is TGTGCCAGCAGTTCCGGGTTTCCTTACGAGCAGTACTTC. The genes are TRBV6-5 and TRBJ2-7, with D unclear. Per germline, CDR1 MNHEY and CDR2 SVGAGI. The CDR3 sequence is 13 residues long. The V gene lost 4 bases and the J gene lost 4 bases, with 11 bases spanning the gap.

The V gene is TRBV30, the J gene TRBJ2-2; D assignment may be TRBD1 or TRBD2 (5 bases each). Trimming took 4 bases from V and 8 from J, leaving 11 bases between them. The CDR3 extends over 12 amino acids. Germline CDR1 GTSNPN, CDR2 SVGIG (reference sequence). The CDR3 DNA follows: TGTGCCTGGACTGGGGGAGCGGGGGAGCTGTTTTTT. Protein sequence: CAWTGGAGELFF. Full variable domain (rest looked up from reference TRBV30 and TRBJ2-2): SQTIHQWPATLVQPVGSPLSLECTVEGTSNPNLYWYRQAAGRGLQLLFYSVGIGQISSEVPQNLSASRPQDRQFILSSKKLLLSDSGFYLCAWTGGAGELFFGEGSRLTVL.

The V call is TRBV7-6, the J call TRBJ1-2, with 9 nucleotides matching TRBD1. V lost 4 bases and J lost 8; bases outside the gene matches: 14. The germline gives CDR1 SGHVS, CDR2 FNYEAQ. The CDR3 is 16 amino acids. The CDR3 here is CASSSFLGQGSLGYTF. The CDR3 DNA follows: TGTGCCAGCAGCTCATTTTTAGGACAGGGGAGTTTGGGCTACACCTTC.

The chain employs TRBV18 and TRBJ1-1; TRBD1 might be the D (6 bases). The germline V gene has CDR1 KGHSH and CDR2 LQKENI. Deletions cut 8 bases from V and 3 bases from J, with 16 bases between. This CDR3 comprises 14 residues. CDR3 DNA sequence: TGTGCCAGCGCCCTACAGGGTACGGACACTGAAGCTTTCTTT. Translating gives CASALQGTDTEAFF.

The rearrangement uses TRBV24-1 and TRBJ2-5; D may be TRBD1 (5 bases). Trimming left V 1 base short and J 5 bases short, with 13 bases between. Germline lookup yields CDR1 KGHDR and CDR2 SFDVKD. The CDR3 covers 15 residues. The DNA for the CDR3 is TGTGCCACCAGTGATTTTGGCCCAAAGGGGGAGACCCAGTACTTC. Its translation is CATSDFGPKGETQYF.